A single sample gave rise to the 23 T cell receptor beta chains below, sequenced in a study of blood T cells in healthy people across ages. A J-beta primer mix and a sample-barcoded 5' primer were used in a second PCR of about 7 to 12 cycles. TCRdb used MiXCR to reprocess the 5' RACE reads, holding one entry per CDR3 protein. Among some 800,000 distinct CDR3 sequences listed, roughly 44% were seen once. What was sequenced was blood. These receptors were obtained from a man aged 55 to 70 in good health.

This clonotype was counted a single time. This chain joins TRBV11-3 and TRBJ2-1; 9 bases fit TRBD1. Germline CDR1 and CDR2: SGHNT and YENEEA. The trim removed 4 bases at V and 7 bases at J, leaving 8 bases unmatched. The CDR3 covers 15 residues. This CDR3 is CASSSSTGTGNEQFF. CDR3 in DNA: TGTGCCAGCAGCTCCTCAACCGGGACAGGGAATGAGCAGTTCTTC.

The V gene is TRBV29-1, the J gene TRBJ2-3; D is possibly TRBD1 or TRBD2 (5 bases each). Germline values: CDR1 SQVTM, CDR2 ANQGSEA. Trimming removed 6 bases at V and 4 bases at J, with 14 bases between. The CDR3 contains 13 residues. The CDR3 DNA reads as TGCAGCGTCGGGGCTAGGGCGGCAGATACGCAGTATTTT. Protein product: CSVGARAADTQYF.

This clonotype was detected only once. The chain has TRBV20-1 and TRBJ2-3; 11 nucleotides line up with TRBD2. J gave up 2 bases and V 2 bases, and 3 bases lay outside the gene matches. The CDR3 totals 15 residues. Looked up from germline, CDR1 is DFQATT and CDR2 is SNEGSKA (reference sequence). The CDR3 spells CSARKTSGDTDTQYF. In DNA, the CDR3 is TGCAGTGCTAGAAAGACTAGCGGGGACACAGATACGCAGTATTTT.

This clonotype was recorded a few times. This chain uses TRBV27 with TRBJ1-1; TRBD1 agrees at 7 bases. Germline CDR1 is MNHEY and CDR2 is SMNVEV (reference sequence). The CDR3 spans 12 residues. V dropped 4 bases and J dropped 7; count of bases not matched to a gene: 3. The CDR3 coding sequence is TGTGCCAGCAGTTCAGGGGGAGTTGAAGCTTTCTTT. Translation gives CASSSGGVEAFF.

The chain combines TRBV6-2 or TRBV6-3 with TRBJ2-5; maybe TRBD2 (6 bases). CDR3 length: 16 amino acids. CDR1 is MNHEY and CDR2 is SVGEGT in the germline V gene. V shed 6 bases and J shed 2 bases, with 19 bases lying between them. CDR3: CASSRGVGVTQETQYF. The CDR3 coding sequence is TGTGCCAGCAGCCGCGGGGTAGGAGTGACGCAAGAGACCCAGTACTTC.

This sequence joins TRBV7-9 and TRBJ2-1; 11 bases line up with TRBD2. CDR1 and CDR2 from the germline V gene are SEHNR and FQNEAQ (reference sequence). CDR3 size: 17 residues. Germline trimming cut 1 base from V and 5 bases from J; bases unmatched to any gene: 7. The CDR3 sequence: CASSLGSSGLADNEQFF. Written as DNA, the CDR3 is TGTGCCAGCAGCTTAGGTTCGTCGGGACTAGCGGACAATGAGCAGTTCTTC.

The sample holds a few counts of this clonotype. This chain links TRBV3-1 with TRBJ1-2; TRBD1 agrees at 7 bases. Trimming at V came to 0 bases and at J to 5 bases, leaving 9 bases not matched to a gene. The CDR3 totals 16 residues. Germline-derived CDR1 and CDR2 are LGHDT and YNNKEL (reference sequence). This CDR3 reads CASSQEEQGELYGYTF. CDR3 DNA: TGTGCCAGCAGCCAAGAAGAGCAGGGGGAGCTTTATGGCTACACCTTC.

The V call is TRBV3-1, the J call TRBJ2-3; no clear D. The CDR3 is made up of 13 amino acids. Germline assignment: CDR1 LGHDT and CDR2 YNNKEL (reference sequence). V lost 4 bases and J lost 1, with 6 bases in between. Here the CDR3 reads CASSPWGTDTQYF. The CDR3 coding sequence is TGTGCCAGCAGCCCTTGGGGCACAGATACGCAGTATTTT.

There are a few counts of this clonotype. The V and J genes are TRBV7-6 and TRBJ1-6; D remains ambiguous. The V and J ends lost 2 bases and 10 bases respectively, with 9 bases between them. CDR1 is SGHVS and CDR2 is FNYEAQ in the germline V gene. The CDR3 is 13 residues long. CDR3: CASSLNYGSPLHF. In DNA, the CDR3 is TGTGCCAGCAGCTTAAATTATGGGTCACCCCTCCACTTT.

The chain joins TRBV7-9 to TRBJ2-5; D call uncertain. CDR3 length: 14 amino acids. V was pared by 5 bases and J by 1 base, with 11 bases between. CDR1 is SEHNR, CDR2 FQNEAQ, per germline (reference sequence). The CDR3 DNA sequence: TGTGCCAGCAGCAAATGGAATCTCCAAGAGACCCAGTACTTC. It encodes CASSKWNLQETQYF.

The chain links TRBV4-1 to TRBJ1-1, with D tentatively TRBD1 (6 bases). CDR1 is MGHRA, CDR2 YSYEKL, per germline. V shed 0 bases and J shed 9 bases, with 17 bases lying between them. The CDR3 runs 15 residues. CDR3 sequence (DNA): TGCGCCAGCAGCCAAGATAGAAGGACAGAGGTTCAAGCTTTCTTT. Protein sequence: CASSQDRRTEVQAFF.

This clonotype was counted many times. The V call is TRBV28, the J call TRBJ2-7; 7 bases match TRBD2. V was clipped by 7 bases and J by 0 bases; unmatched bases: 3. The CDR3 loop spans 13 amino acids. Germline V CDR1 and CDR2: MDHEN, SYDVKM. The CDR3: CASNGGSSYEQYF. The CDR3 region has the DNA TGTGCCAGCAACGGGGGGTCCTCCTACGAGCAGTACTTC.

This clonotype has more than one count but fewer than ten. The chain carries TRBV18 and TRBJ2-5; D gene ambiguous. The length of the CDR3 is 14 residues. V lost 4 bases and J lost 2, with 11 bases in between. CDR1 KGHSH and CDR2 LQKENI come from the germline V gene. The CDR3 DNA sequence: TGTGCCAGCTCACAGGTCGACGTTCAAGAGACCCAGTACTTC. This sequence encodes CASSQVDVQETQYF.

The chain has TRBV6-6 and TRBJ2-4, with 7 bases lining up with TRBD1. The DNA end is a closer match to TRBJ2-7, so the J assignment may be wrong. From germline, CDR1 is MNHNY and CDR2 SVGAGI (reference sequence). The CDR3 contains 16 residues. Here the CDR3 DNA reads TGTGCCAGCAGCCGCCAGCTGACAGGGTGGGCCTACGAGCAGTACTTC. It specifies CASSRQLTGWAYEQYF.

This CDR3 reads CASSLRGTLYEQYF. The CDR3 DNA reads as TGTGCCAGCAGCCTCCGCGGCACCCTCTACGAGCAGTACTTC. The rearrangement uses TRBV7-8 and TRBJ2-5; unclear D gene. The end of the DNA aligns better with TRBJ2-7, so the J call may be wrong. Germline values: CDR1 SGHVS, CDR2 FQNEAQ. The CDR3 runs to 14 residues.

This clonotype has at least ten counts. The chain employs TRBV5-5 and TRBJ2-5; D might be TRBD1 (5 bases). The CDR3 length is 12 residues. CDR1 and CDR2 (germline): SGHKS, YYEKEE (reference sequence). The V and J ends lost 5 bases and 4 bases respectively, with 9 bases between them. The CDR3 sequence: CASSFQGETQYF. CDR3 sequence (DNA): TGTGCCAGCAGTTTTCAGGGAGAGACCCAGTACTTC.

This clonotype was seen more than once but under ten times. This CDR3 is CASSSFTGKSNNEQFF. CDR3 coding DNA: TGTGCCAGCAGCTCCTTTACAGGGAAATCAAACAATGAGCAGTTCTTC. The V gene is TRBV7-2, the J gene TRBJ2-1, with D maybe TRBD1 (6 bases). Germline loops: CDR1 SGHTA, CDR2 FQGNSA. Trimming shortened V by 4 bases and J by 5 bases, and 18 bases separated the two germline ends. The CDR3 extends over 16 amino acids.

The chain couples TRBV20-1 to TRBJ2-3, with D maybe TRBD2 (6 bases). Deletions cut 5 bases from V and 7 bases from J, with 19 bases between. The CDR3 totals 14 residues. CDR1 DFQATT and CDR2 SNEGSKA come from the germline V gene (reference sequence). As DNA, the CDR3 is TGCAGTGCTCACCAGGGACTCCACGGAAATACGCAGTATTTT. It yields the protein CSAHQGLHGNTQYF.

V is TRBV10-3 and J is TRBJ1-1; D not certain. The CDR3 has 14 residues. V was clipped by 0 bases and J by 1 base, with 6 bases between them. Germline V gene lookup returns CDR1 ENHRY and CDR2 SYGVKD. The CDR3 region has the DNA TGTGCCATCAGTGAGTCGCGTTCGAACACTGAAGCTTTCTTT. Protein: CAISESRSNTEAFF.

The chain employs TRBV6-5 and TRBJ2-4; 7 bases align to TRBD1. The J call could be wrong; TRBJ2-7 is a better fit for the DNA end. The germline CDR1 and CDR2 sequences are MNHEY and SVGAGI. There are 14 residues in the CDR3. The CDR3 reads CASSETGTVDEQYF. In DNA form, the CDR3 reads TGTGCCAGCAGTGAGACCGGGACAGTAGACGAGCAGTACTTC.

This chain links TRBV4-3 with TRBJ2-1, with TRBD1 matching over 9 bases. CDR3 size: 15 residues. The germline V gene encodes CDR1 LGHNA and CDR2 YSLEER. V lost 1 base to trimming and J lost 12 bases; unmatched junction nucleotides: 10. The CDR3 DNA is TGCGCCAGCAGCCAAGGGATGGGACAGGGCTACGTGCAGTTCTTC. It codes for CASSQGMGQGYVQFF.

The rearrangement uses TRBV20-1 and TRBJ2-1, with D unresolved. The J call could be wrong; TRBJ2-7 is a better fit for the DNA end. Germline-derived CDR1 and CDR2 are DFQATT and SNEGSKA (reference sequence). The CDR3 consists of 13 residues. Here the CDR3 reads CSARDLGVNEQYF. The CDR3 DNA sequence: TGCAGTGCTAGAGATCTTGGGGTCAATGAGCAGTACTTC.

The chain employs TRBV20-1 and TRBJ1-2; D is uncertain. Trimming stripped 4 bases from V and 5 bases from J, with 17 bases between. This CDR3 region has 14 residues. The germline V gene has CDR1 DFQATT and CDR2 SNEGSKA (reference sequence). The CDR3 is CSAKPGPGVYGYTF. The DNA for the CDR3 is TGCAGTGCTAAACCGGGTCCCGGGGTATATGGCTACACCTTC.